These 25 T cell receptor beta chains were all obtained from the same sample, sequenced in a study of blood T cell repertoires in COVID-19. Clones were read by immunoSEQ multiplex PCR, and TCRdb kept only the in-frame ones, dropping some. The profile shows 150,000 or so clones, approximately 74% of them singletons. Input material: peripheral blood. These receptors came from a woman aged 65 to 85 with acute or convalescent COVID-19.

The CDR3 DNA is TGTGCCAGCAGTGAAGCGTCTAGCGGGATATACGAGCAGTACTTC. This encodes CASSEASSGIYEQYF. This chain joins TRBV2 and TRBJ2-7, with 9 bases identical to TRBD2. This CDR3 has 15 residues. From germline, CDR1 is SNHLY and CDR2 FYNNEI. J lost 4 bases, V lost 0 bases, and 4 bases had no gene match.

The chain uses TRBV6-6 and TRBJ1-3, with a tentative D call TRBD1 (6 bases). Germline loops: CDR1 MNHNY, CDR2 SVGAGI (reference sequence). The CDR3 has 15 residues. Trimming took off 6 bases at V and 3 bases at J, with 15 bases between the two ends. The CDR3 protein is CASRTALRGGNTIYF. CDR3 DNA: TGTGCCAGCAGGACCGCTCTCAGGGGTGGAAACACCATATATTTT.

V gene TRBV9 combines with J gene TRBJ2-5, with 7 nucleotides matching TRBD1. This CDR3 has 14 amino acids. V lost 3 bases to trimming and J lost 5 bases; unmatched junction nucleotides: 7. The germline V gene encodes CDR1 SGDLS and CDR2 YYNGEE. CDR3: CASSGQGRGETQYF. The CDR3 nucleotides read TGTGCCAGCAGCGGACAGGGACGAGGGGAGACCCAGTACTTC.

The V call is TRBV7-9, the J call TRBJ1-6; a possible D gene is TRBD1 (6 bases). CDR1 and CDR2 (germline): SEHNR, FQNEAQ (reference sequence). The ends were cut back, 6 bases at V and 7 bases at J, with 10 bases in the middle. The CDR3 runs to 13 residues. The CDR3: CASSGQWNSPLHF. The CDR3 bases are TGTGCCAGCAGTGGACAGTGGAATTCACCCCTCCACTTT.

As concerns this clone: At one end the junction does not follow the germline gene, possibly because of a read error. V gene TRBV28 combines with J gene TRBJ1-4; TRBD1 aligns across 8 bases. The CDR3 loop spans 11 amino acids. Per germline, CDR1 MDHEN and CDR2 SYDVKM. As DNA, the CDR3 is TGTGCCAGCAGTAGATCGGGACAGGCTATCTTT. Protein product: CASSRSGQAIF.

This clone was seen only a few times. The chain's CDR3 is CASSLPGPGSGELFF. The CDR3 DNA reads TGTGCCAGCAGTTTACCGGGACCCGGGAGTGGGGAGCTGTTTTTT. The chain employs TRBV28 and TRBJ2-2, with D perhaps matching TRBD2 (6 bases). CDR1 is MDHEN, CDR2 SYDVKM, per germline. The ends were cut back, 2 bases at V and 8 bases at J, with 15 bases in the middle. This CDR3 spans 15 amino acids.

The J gene is TRBJ2-3, the V gene TRBV2; the D is unclear. The CDR3 totals 11 residues. The germline V gene has CDR1 SNHLY and CDR2 FYNNEI. Trimming shortened V by 3 bases and J by 6 bases, and 4 bases separated the two germline ends. The CDR3 DNA sequence: TGTGCCAGCAGTGAGCAGGATACGCAGTATTTT. It codes for CASSEQDTQYF.

This chain connects TRBV3-1 (or the pseudogene TRBV3-2) to TRBJ1-6; the D gene is possibly TRBD1 (5 bases). Trimming took 1 base from V and 7 from J, leaving 8 bases between them. Germline V gene data show CDR1 as LGHDT and CDR2 as YNNKEL (reference sequence). The CDR3 is 14 residues long. This CDR3 reads CASSQVQGNSPLHF. The CDR3 nucleotides read TGTGCCAGCAGCCAAGTCCAGGGAAATTCACCCCTCCACTTT.

The rearrangement uses TRBV6-1 and TRBJ1-1; D may be TRBD1 (6 bases). The CDR3 runs to 14 residues. V was pared by 0 bases and J by 8 bases, with 13 bases between. Germline V gene data show CDR1 as MNHNS and CDR2 as SASEGT. In DNA form, the CDR3 reads TGTGCCAGCAGTGAAGCGCAAGTGAGGGGGGAAGCTTTCTTT. Translated: CASSEAQVRGEAFF.

This clone occurred many times. The genes are TRBV5-1 and TRBJ1-4; 7 nucleotides match TRBD1. This CDR3 is 15 amino acids long. The V gene's germline CDR1 is SGHRS and CDR2 YFSETQ. The ends lost 4 bases at V and 4 bases at J; junction bases unmatched: 7. The CDR3 here is CASSRRTGDNEKLFF. The CDR3 region has the DNA TGCGCCAGCAGCCGCCGGACAGGAGATAATGAAAAACTGTTTTTT.

The chain recombines TRBV7-6 with TRBJ1-1, with 7 nucleotides matching TRBD1. The CDR3 is made up of 16 amino acids. V was pared by 0 bases and J by 1 base, with 5 bases of the junction left unmatched. Germline lookup yields CDR1 SGHVS and CDR2 FNYEAQ. The CDR3 spells CASSLAGQATNTEAFF. The CDR3 bases are TGTGCCAGCAGCTTAGCCGGACAGGCTACGAACACTGAAGCTTTCTTT.

This clone has just a few counts. This chain joins TRBV10-2 and TRBJ2-1, with TRBD2 matching over 13 bases. Germline V lookup: CDR1 WSHSY, CDR2 SAAADI. The CDR3 is 15 residues long. J gave up 6 bases and V 2 bases, and 1 base lay outside the gene matches. This CDR3 reads CASSEGLAGVNEQFF. CDR3 DNA sequence: TGCGCCAGCAGTGAGGGACTAGCGGGAGTCAATGAGCAGTTCTTC.

The chain recombines TRBV19 with TRBJ1-2, with 11 nucleotides matching TRBD1. The V segment lost 6 bases and the J segment 5 bases; nucleotides outside the gene matches: 5. From germline, CDR1 is LNHDA and CDR2 SQIVND (reference sequence). This CDR3 has 14 amino acids. The CDR3: CASRPGTGGYGYTF. CDR3 in DNA: TGTGCCAGTAGACCCGGGACAGGGGGATATGGCTACACCTTC.

This clone has a handful of counts. The CDR3 DNA follows: TGCAGCGGTGGGACAGGGAACACTGAAGCTTTCTTT. This sequence encodes CSGGTGNTEAFF. The chain carries TRBV29-1 and TRBJ1-1; 8 bases line up with TRBD1. CDR3 length: 12 amino acids. Germline V gene lookup returns CDR1 SQVTM and CDR2 ANQGSEA. J was trimmed by 1 base and V by 7 bases; bases with no gene match: 2.

The genes are TRBV19 and TRBJ2-3; 8 bases fit TRBD1. Germline V gene lookup returns CDR1 LNHDA and CDR2 SQIVND (reference sequence). V shed 4 bases and J 6 bases; nucleotides not matched to a gene: 3. The CDR3 has 13 residues. The DNA of the CDR3 is TGTGCCAGTAGTACCAGGGACAGGGATACGCAGTATTTT. Its protein product is CASSTRDRDTQYF.

The chain links TRBV5-6 to TRBJ1-1, with D unclear. CDR1 SGHDT and CDR2 YYEEEE come from the germline V gene. V was clipped by 0 bases and J by 5 bases, with 5 bases between them. CDR3 length: 12 amino acids. CDR3: CASSLAPTEAFF. The CDR3 DNA follows: TGTGCCAGCAGCTTGGCTCCTACTGAAGCTTTCTTT.

The J gene is TRBJ2-1, the V gene TRBV21-1; TRBD2, the table's D call, was not compared with the DNA. TRBV21-1 constitutes a pseudogene. The CDR3 covers 15 residues. This CDR3 is CASSFLEGRWNEQFF. DNA of the CDR3: TGTGCCAGCAGCTTCTTGGAGGGCCGGTGGAATGAGCAGTTCTTC.

The chain couples TRBV18 to TRBJ2-2, with a possible D match to TRBD2 (6 bases). CDR3 length: 12 amino acids. The ends were cut back, 1 base at V and 10 bases at J, with 7 bases in the middle. The germline V gene has CDR1 KGHSH and CDR2 LQKENI. The chain's CDR3 is CASSPRGEELFF. The CDR3 DNA reads TGTGCCAGCTCACCACGGGGGGAGGAGCTGTTTTTT. The variable domain in full, with the rest retrieved from reference TRBV18 and TRBJ2-2, is NAGVMQNPRHLVRRRGQEARLRCSPMKGHSHVYWYRQLPEEGLKFMVYLQKENIIDESGMPKERFSAEFPKEGPSILRIQQVVRGDSAAYFCASSPRGEELFFGEGSRLTVL.

The chain has TRBV27 and TRBJ2-1, with D perhaps matching TRBD2 (6 bases). The CDR3 is 13 residues long. Between the trimmed V and J ends, which lost 8 bases and 6 bases, there was a span of 14 bases. CDR1 is MNHEY and CDR2 is SMNVEV in the germline V gene (reference sequence). CDR3 amino acids: CASVAAWGNEQFF. The DNA for the CDR3 is TGTGCCAGCGTAGCGGCATGGGGCAATGAGCAGTTCTTC.

J is TRBJ1-5 and V is TRBV19; TRBD1 is a possible D gene (5 bases). This CDR3 comprises 14 residues. V was clipped by 6 bases and J by 0 bases, with 9 bases between them. CDR1 LNHDA and CDR2 SQIVND come from the germline V gene (reference sequence). CDR3 nucleotide sequence: TGTGCCAGTAGACAGGTTTATAGCAATCAGCCCCAGCATTTT. Amino acids: CASRQVYSNQPQHF. The entire variable domain, with the rest obtained from reference TRBV19 and TRBJ1-5, is as follows: DGGITQSPKYLFRKEGQNVTLSCEQNLNHDAMYWYRQDPGQGLRLIYYSQIVNDFQKGDIAEGYSVSREKKESFPLTVTSAQKNPTAFYLCASRQVYSNQPQHFGDGTRLSIL.

V usage is TRBV29-1 and J usage is TRBJ2-2; D remains ambiguous. Germline V gives CDR1 SQVTM, CDR2 ANQGSEA. The length of the CDR3 is 12 residues. V dropped 7 bases and J dropped 6 bases, with 12 bases sitting between them. The CDR3 protein is CSANYGSGELFF. The CDR3 DNA sequence: TGCAGCGCAAACTATGGTTCCGGGGAGCTGTTTTTT.

There are a few counts of this clone. The chain recombines TRBV10-1 with TRBJ2-7; tentative D call: TRBD2 (6 bases). V was pared by 3 bases and J by 1 base, with 7 bases between. The germline gives CDR1 WNHNN, CDR2 SYGVQD (reference sequence). The CDR3 consists of 13 residues. CDR3 loop: CASSDRGSYEQYF. The DNA for the CDR3 is TGCGCCAGCAGTGATCGGGGGTCCTACGAGCAGTACTTC.

This clone has a handful of counts. The chain links TRBV15 to TRBJ2-6, with D possibly TRBD1 on 5 matching bases. The CDR3 loop spans 15 amino acids. V was trimmed by 1 base and J by 3 bases, leaving 7 bases between them. Germline loops: CDR1 LNHNV, CDR2 YYDKDF (reference sequence). CDR3 in amino acids: CATSRVQVGANVLTF. Here the CDR3 DNA reads TGTGCCACCAGCAGAGTACAGGTTGGGGCCAACGTCCTGACTTTC.

V is TRBV12-5 and J is TRBJ1-1, with D uncertain. Germline V gene sequence: CDR1 LGHNT, CDR2 FRNRAP. The CDR3 has 13 residues. V was cut by 2 bases and J by 4 bases, with 8 bases left in between. CDR3 amino acids: CASGLRVSTEAFF. CDR3 nucleotide sequence: TGTGCTAGTGGTTTGCGGGTTTCCACTGAAGCTTTCTTT.

In DNA form, the CDR3 reads TGTGCCAGCAGCTTAGGTGACAGGGATAGGGAGACCCAGTACTTC. This gives the protein CASSLGDRDRETQYF. The V gene is TRBV7-2, the J gene TRBJ2-5, with 7 bases fitting TRBD1. V shed 1 base, J shed 5 bases, and the junction held 7 bases outside the gene matches. This CDR3 has 15 residues. Per the germline V gene, CDR1 is SGHTA and CDR2 is FQGNSA.